A selection of T cell receptor beta chains follows, all from one sample in a study of cytomegalovirus exposure and HLA in healthy donors. Measured with immunoSEQ multiplex PCR; TCRdb has only the in-frame clones, and not every one. The sample holds approximately 150,000 clones, around four fifths seen once. Sequenced sample: PBMCs. The receptor source for this set is a man aged 18-30 years in good health and CMV-seropositive. Each CDR3 is given with its conserved first and last residue. Each record gives: V gene, D gene, clone size, J gene, CDR3 DNA, CDR3 protein. The D gene is left open where the match is weak. Rows give clone size only sometimes, using once, few, many, or a class for an expanded clone.

>TRBV5-4|TRBD2|.|TRBJ2-7
TGTGCCAGCAGCAAATTAGCGGGAGCGACTTACGAGCAGTACTTC
CASSKLAGATYEQYF
>TRBV19|TRBD1|once|TRBJ1-1
TGTGCCAGTAGTACGGGACAGGGGGCGGCAGCTGAAGCTTTCTTT
CASSTGQGAAAEAFF
>TRBV2|.|few|TRBJ2-1
TGTGCCAGCAGTGAAGCAACTAGTCTTTTCTTC
CASSEATSLFF
>TRBV2|.|.|TRBJ1-1
TGTGCCAGCAGTGATTACAGCAGTGAAGCTTTCTTT
CASSDYSSEAFF
>TRBV28|TRBD1|.|TRBJ2-7
TGTGCCAGCAGGTCCAAAGGACAGGGGTACGAGCAGTACTTC
CASRSKGQGYEQYF
>TRBV15|TRBD2|few|TRBJ2-7
TGTGCCACCAGCAGAGGACTAGCGGAGTCCTACGAGCAGTACTTC
CATSRGLAESYEQYF
>TRBV13|.|.|TRBJ1-4
TGTGCCAGCAGCTTGGGAGGGAGAAGTGAAAAACTGTTTTTT
CASSLGGRSEKLFF
>TRBV7-9|.|.|TRBJ2-4
TGTGCCAGCAGCTTAGCTTACGGAGAAGAAATAGCCAAAAACATTCAGTACTTC
CASSLAYGEEIAKNIQYF
>TRBV27|.|.|TRBJ1-1
TGTGCCAGCAGTCTCGGGTATCGCACTGAAGCTTTCTTT
CASSLGYRTEAFF
>TRBV5-5|.|few|TRBJ1-2
TGTGCCAGCAGCTTGGAGGACAAGACCATCTATGGCTACACCTTC
CASSLEDKTIYGYTF
>TRBV7-2|.|.|TRBJ2-7
TGTGCCAGCAGCCAAGACCCGACAGTTAGCTACTACGAGCAGTACTTC
CASSQDPTVSYYEQYF
>TRBV27|TRBD1|.|TRBJ1-1
TGTGCCAGCAGTCCCTGGACAGGGCAAGCTTTCTTT
CASSPWTGQAFF
>TRBV28|.|few|TRBJ2-7
TGTGCCAGCAGGCGGGGAGAGGGCTGGTACGAGCAGTACTTC
CASRRGEGWYEQYF
>TRBV19|.|.|TRBJ1-1
TGTGCCAGTAGCTCTTGGGGGGGGTGGACTGAAGCTTTCTTT
CASSSWGGWTEAFF
>TRBV5-5|.|few|TRBJ2-7
TGTGCCAGCAGCTTGAGGAGGACAGCATTCTACGAGCAGTACTTC
CASSLRRTAFYEQYF
>TRBV5-1|.|.|TRBJ1-1
TGCGCCAGCAGCTTAGAGGACAGCTACACTGAAGCTTTCTTT
CASSLEDSYTEAFF
>TRBV4-1|TRBD2|few|TRBJ2-2
TGCGCCAGCAGCCTGCCGCAGCGGGAGTTGAGCGGGGAGCTGTTTTTT
CASSLPQRELSGELFF
>TRBV29-1|TRBD1|.|TRBJ2-7
TGCAGCGTACCGGGACAGGGGTACTACGAGCAGTACTTC
CSVPGQGYYEQYF
>TRBV7-2|.|.|TRBJ1-2
TGTGCCAGCAGCCCCAAGTCCCACAGGTTACAAGGTTCTAACTATGGCTACACCTTC
CASSPKSHRLQGSNYGYTF
>TRBV7-8|.|.|TRBJ1-2
TGTGCCAGCAGCTTGACAGATAACTATGGCTACACCTTC
CASSLTDNYGYTF
>TRBV29-1|TRBD1|.|TRBJ2-1
TGCAGCGTTGCGGGACAGGGTTGGGATGAGCAGTTCTTC
CSVAGQGWDEQFF
>TRBV2|TRBD1|.|TRBJ1-2
TGTGCCCCCAGGGACAGGGGGCTTGGCTACACCTTC
CAPRDRGLGYTF
>TRBV9|.|.|TRBJ2-2
TGTGCCAGCAGCCCGAGCGAGACCGGGGAGCTGTTTTTT
CASSPSETGELFF